This TCR beta chain was documented in a study of shared clonotypes between healthy human individuals. The data were produced by immunoSEQ multiplex PCR, yet TCRdb's version contains in-frame clones alone and is incomplete. The sample holds about 380,000 clones, about 96% seen once. This clonotype originated in a man aged 25-40 years in good health. Sequencing was done on a sample of memory CD8+ T cells sorted from blood. Subset indicated: CD45RO+ cells pooled with CCR7-negative TemRA cells.

This CDR3 is CASTKTGTEAFF. CDR3 nucleotide sequence: TGTGCCAGCACCAAAACAGGGACTGAAGCTTTCTTT. This chain links TRBV2 with TRBJ1-1; tentatively, D is TRBD1 (6 bases). Germline V lookup: CDR1 SNHLY, CDR2 FYNNEI. Trimming took off 7 bases at V and 5 bases at J, with 11 bases between the two ends. CDR3 length: 12 amino acids.